These T cell receptor beta chains were read from a single sample in a study of blood T cell repertoires in COVID-19. Sequencing used immunoSEQ multiplex PCR; TCRdb keeps in-frame clones, though not all of them. The sample contains about 300,000 clones, 70% to 90% of which appear only once. The specimen sequenced was PBMCs or T cells enriched from blood (not recorded which). Receptors were obtained from a man aged 25 to 45 who had recovered from COVID-19. Both conserved end residues are part of each CDR3.

cdr3_length v_call cdr3_aa
18 TRBV3-1/TRBV3-2 CASSQDTRPRLSTDTQYF
15 TRBV6-5 CASSFGRKSGNTIYF
14 TRBV6-5 CASSYTGGGTEAFF
14 TRBV4-1 CASSVQGSRSPLHF
11 TRBV27 CASSLGQKQFF
16 TRBV27 CASSFSPGGAGNEQFF
13 TRBV2 CASSPQVQETQYF
14 TRBV6-5 CASSSDRGGTEAFF
12 TRBV25-1 CASSENRYEQYF
13 TRBV6-5 CASGLPSGNTIYF
13 TRBV19 CASSRDRNSPLHF
15 TRBV28 CASRRTGPSTDTQYF
15 TRBV2 CASSEVGGRIYEQYF
18 TRBV6-1 CASSEALRGGGGNQPQHF
14 TRBV3-1/TRBV3-2 CASSLTGRGNTIYF
12 TRBV19 CASSANTGLYTF
13 TRBV6-5 CASKIGGWDEQFF
15 TRBV4-2 CASSQDRGRFYEQYF